This T cell receptor (beta chain) stems from a study of beta chain features in type 1 diabetes. Study-level background: Patients looked much like healthy donors when it came to age, gender and cell yields.

A few counts support this clone. The antigen remains unidentified. The germline V gene encodes CDR1 SNHLY and CDR2 FYNNEI. There are 12 residues in the CDR3. Trimming took off 5 bases at V and 3 bases at J, with 8 bases between the two ends. TCRB transcripts that were expressed got sequenced, as all of the isolated RNA had been reverse transcribed. Naive, central memory and regulatory T cell samples averaged approximately 3.5 million immunoSEQ reads each. This table comes from immunoSEQ multiplex PCR, and its TCRdb copy is limited to in-frame clones, with some not included. The data show 250,000 to 350,000 clones, over 11% seen once. Study-wide results and limits: Type 1 diabetes patients showed a moderate but significant shortening of TCRB CDR3s in all four CD4+ subsets. Among type 1 diabetes patients, VDJ junctions had fewer insertions and more deletions. For patients, the naive, central memory and Treg TCRB repertoires appeared more alike than for healthy donors.

Sequenced: naive CD4+ T cells from blood. This sequence joins TRBV2 and TRBJ2-7, with D uncertain. This TCR was sampled from a man younger than 40 with type 1 diabetes. The CDR3 is CASSSNGYEQYF. CDR3 nucleotides: TGTGCCAGCAGTTCCAACGGCTACGAGCAGTACTTC.